The clone carrying this T cell receptor (beta chain) has only a few counts. V shed 6 bases and J 3 bases; nucleotides not matched to a gene: 9. The CDR3 totals 16 residues. This library used about 360 ng RNA and molecular barcoded adaptors spanning alpha/delta and beta/gamma chains. TCRdb passed the reads through MiXCR, listing each CDR3 protein once. The sample holds tens of thousands of distinct CDR3 sequences, about 15% seen once. This sample was included in a study of read filtering for tumor transcriptome and immune sequencing. Sequencing was done on a sample of a population of CD138-negative cells sorted from bone marrow. The clonotype was recovered from a donor aged 40 or older with multiple myeloma. V is TRBV12-3 or TRBV12-4 and J is TRBJ2-1; 9 nucleotides agree with TRBD1. This chain's CDR3 is CASSHETGGFYNEQFF. DNA of the CDR3: TGTGCCAGCAGCCATGAAACAGGGGGCTTCTACAATGAGCAGTTCTTC.